This T cell receptor beta chain was observed in a study of blood T cells in healthy people across ages. Next came a second PCR, run for roughly 6 to 11 cycles, which used a sample-barcoded 5' primer along with a J-beta primer mix. Each sample yielded at least 2.5 million CDR3-containing paired-end reads. Each CDR3 protein gets one entry after TCRdb re-called the 5' RACE reads with MiXCR. The sample contains about 1.1 million distinct CDR3 sequences, roughly two fifths of which appear only once. Samples had at least 6.5 million PBMCs isolated from them. No fewer than 5.5 micrograms of total RNA were isolated from every sample. The CDR3 runs 15 residues. With 4 bases removed from V and 1 base from J, the gap between germline ends came to 8 bases. Germline V gene lookup returns CDR1 MNHEY and CDR2 SMNVEV (reference sequence).

The material sequenced was blood. The sequence was collected from a man between 18 and 29 years old in good health. This chain joins TRBV27 and TRBJ2-6; unclear D gene. The chain's CDR3 is CASSSSRSGANVLTF. CDR3 bases: TGTGCCAGCAGTTCCTCCCGTTCTGGGGCCAACGTCCTGACTTTC.